Listed below are T cell receptor beta chains from one sample, sequenced in a study of T cell clonotyping in hematopoietic cell transplantation. TCRdb's copy holds only in-frame clones and misses some; the assay was immunoSEQ multiplex PCR. The data show 14,000 or so clones, approximately 56% seen once. The sequencing sample was made of PBMCs. Every receptor here comes from a human donor who either received an allogeneic hematopoietic cell transplant for a myeloid malignancy or was a related donor (not recorded which). Some clones in this sample may be carry-over from other donors' samples. The CDR3 runs from the conserved cysteine through the conserved F or W. The order of the fields is clone size, D gene, J gene, V gene, CDR3 DNA, CDR3 protein. D genes are given only for firm matches. Size tells how often a clone was seen (once, few, many) or the class of an expanded clone, and some rows leave it out.

>few|.|TRBJ2-7|TRBV6-1
TGTGCCAGCAGCTACAGGGAAGTAGCCTACGAGCAGTACTTC
CASSYREVAYEQYF
>medium-sized|.|TRBJ2-7|TRBV6-5
TGTGCCAGCAGTTACGAGGCAGGGGGGTCCTACGAGCAGTACTTC
CASSYEAGGSYEQYF
>.|.|TRBJ1-3|TRBV30
TGTGCCTGGAGTGACCACAGAGGCTCTGGAAACACCATATATTTT
CAWSDHRGSGNTIYF
>.|.|TRBJ2-7|TRBV21-1
TGTGCCAGCAGCAAAGTTGGGCCGCCCTACGAGCAGTACTTC
CASSKVGPPYEQYF
>few|.|TRBJ2-1|TRBV28
TGTGCCAGCAGTTCCGACAGGCGGGATGAGCAGTTCTTC
CASSSDRRDEQFF
>few|.|TRBJ1-1|TRBV28
TGTGCCAGTGTACAGGGTCACGGAACTGAAGCTTTCTTT
CASVQGHGTEAFF
>.|.|TRBJ2-1|TRBV7-7
TGTGCCAGCAGCCAGGGGGGTAGCTCCTACAATGAGCAGTTCTTC
CASSQGGSSYNEQFF
>.|.|TRBJ2-7|TRBV9
TGTGCCAGCAGCTTCGGGACCGAAACCTACGAGCAGTACTTC
CASSFGTETYEQYF
>.|.|TRBJ1-1|TRBV19
TGTGCCAGTAGTATACCGGTCATGAACACTGAAGCTTTCTTT
CASSIPVMNTEAFF
>.|.|TRBJ1-1|TRBV29-1
TGCAGCGTTGAAGTCGGGAAGGGGGCTGAAGCTTTCTTT
CSVEVGKGAEAFF
>.|TRBD2|TRBJ2-7|TRBV28
TGTGCCAGCAGTTTTACTAGCGGGGGTATCTACGAGCAGTACTTC
CASSFTSGGIYEQYF
>.|.|TRBJ2-5|TRBV5-6
TGTGCCAGCAGCTTGAATGGGTTGGGGAGGGAGACCCAGTACTTC
CASSLNGLGRETQYF
>few|.|TRBJ2-5|TRBV10-3
TGTGCCACCAGGGACATCCTCCAAGAGACCCAGTACTTC
CATRDILQETQYF
>.|.|TRBJ2-7|TRBV9
TGTGCCAGCAGCGTAGAAGATCGAGGCGAGCAGTACTTC
CASSVEDRGEQYF
>.|.|TRBJ1-6|TRBV30
TGTGCCTGGAGTCCCCAGGTCAATTCACCCCTCCACTTT
CAWSPQVNSPLHF
>few|.|TRBJ2-7|TRBV28
TGTGCCAGCAGATCTTGGCGATACGAGCAGTACTTC
CASRSWRYEQYF
>.|.|TRBJ1-4|TRBV29-1
TGCAGCGTTGGAGACAGGTCTAATGAAAAACTGTTTTTT
CSVGDRSNEKLFF
>.|TRBD2|TRBJ2-1|TRBV30
TGTGCCTTGGATCGCCGTAGGACTAGCGGGAGTGTAAATGAGCAGTTCTTC
CALDRRRTSGSVNEQFF
>.|TRBD2|TRBJ2-3|TRBV19
TGTGCCAGTAGTCGGACTAGCGGGGTAGATACGCAGTATTTT
CASSRTSGVDTQYF
>few|.|TRBJ1-2|TRBV28
TGTGCCAGCAGTGGAACAGGGTTATATGGCTACACCTTC
CASSGTGLYGYTF
>once|.|TRBJ2-6|TRBV2
TGTGCCAGCACCCAACGGGGTTCTAGGGCCAACGTCCTGACTTTC
CASTQRGSRANVLTF
>.|TRBD1|TRBJ2-6|TRBV4-3
TGCGCCAGCAGCCACGGGACAGGGATCTACTCTGGGGCCAACGTCCTGACTTTC
CASSHGTGIYSGANVLTF
>.|TRBD1|TRBJ1-5|TRBV19
TGTGCCAGTAGTATTCCAGGGGGCTACAATCAGCCCCAGCATTTT
CASSIPGGYNQPQHF
>.|.|TRBJ1-2|TRBV6-5
TGTGCCAGCAGGTTGGGGACTGAAGCTAACTATGGCTACACCTTC
CASRLGTEANYGYTF
>.|.|TRBJ2-3|TRBV7-9
TGTGCCAGCGATGGGACAGATACGCAGTATTTT
CASDGTDTQYF
>.|TRBD1|TRBJ1-4|TRBV29-1
TGCAGCGCGGGACAGGTCTACGAAAAACTGTTTTTT
CSAGQVYEKLFF
>few|.|TRBJ1-2|TRBV9
TGTGCCAGCAGCGTAGTCAGTTCCGAGAGCTATGGCTACACCTTC
CASSVVSSESYGYTF
>.|TRBD1|TRBJ2-7|TRBV4-1
TGCGCCAGCAGCCAAGGGCCGGGACAGGGAACCTACGAGCAGTACTTC
CASSQGPGQGTYEQYF
>.|.|TRBJ1-2|TRBV29-1
TGCAGCGAACAGACTAACAGTGGCTACACCTTC
CSEQTNSGYTF
>.|.|TRBJ2-1|TRBV2
TGTGCCAGCAGTGTGGGGCGCTCCTACAATGAGCAGTTCTTC
CASSVGRSYNEQFF
>.|.|TRBJ2-6|TRBV4-1
TGCGCCAGCAGCCGCCCCGAACCTGGGGCCAACGTCTTGACTTTC
CASSRPEPGANVLTF
>few|.|TRBJ2-1|TRBV7-9
TGTGCCAGCAGCTTGGGGGGACAAGGGTATCTTGTGGAGTTCTTC
CASSLGGQGYLVEFF
>once|TRBD1|TRBJ1-3|TRBV13
TGTGCCAGCAGCCGGGACAGCGTCTCTGGAAACACCATATATTTT
CASSRDSVSGNTIYF
>few|TRBD1|TRBJ2-7|TRBV5-1
TGCGCCAGTTGGGGAAGGGGACAGGGTGGAACTTACGAGCAGTACTTC
CASWGRGQGGTYEQYF
>.|.|TRBJ1-1|TRBV4-1
TGCGCCAGCAGCCAAGACGAGGGAATTGCAGCTTTCTTT
CASSQDEGIAAFF
>few|TRBD1|TRBJ1-6|TRBV4-3
TGCGCCAGCAGCCAGTCGGGACAGGGGACTTCACCCCTCCACTTT
CASSQSGQGTSPLHF
>.|.|TRBJ1-6|TRBV2
TGTGCCACCCGTGTTAGCTCCTATAATTCACCCCTCCACTTT
CATRVSSYNSPLHF
>.|.|TRBJ2-7|TRBV5-4
TGTGCCAGCAGCTCCCCCCAGAGCAGCTCCTACGAGCAGTACTTC
CASSSPQSSSYEQYF
>.|TRBD1|TRBJ1-4|TRBV6-5
TGTGCCAGCAGTTCCACTTGGACAGGGGTTGAAAAACTGTTTTTT
CASSSTWTGVEKLFF
>.|TRBD1|TRBJ1-1|TRBV5-8
TGTGCCAGCGCCAGGGGGGGAAGTCGGACTGAAGCTTTCTTT
CASARGGSRTEAFF
>few|TRBD1|TRBJ2-5|TRBV6-6
TGTGCCAGCAGTTACAGACAGGGGGCCGGGGAGACCCAGTACTTC
CASSYRQGAGETQYF
>.|.|TRBJ2-7|TRBV14
TGTGCCAGCAGCAAGGACGGACTATCCTACGAGCAGTACTTC
CASSKDGLSYEQYF
>few|.|TRBJ1-1|TRBV30
TGTGCCTGGAGGGGGTTCACTGAAGCTTTCTTT
CAWRGFTEAFF
>.|.|TRBJ2-7|TRBV7-8
TGTGCCAGCAGCCTTCTGGGGCGAACCTACGAGCAGTACTTC
CASSLLGRTYEQYF
>.|.|TRBJ1-1|TRBV30
TGTGCCTGGAGTATTAGGCCGGGGTCGGAAGCTTTCTTT
CAWSIRPGSEAFF
>.|TRBD2|TRBJ2-7|TRBV4-1
TGCGCCAGCAGCGGAGGCGGGGGTTTCTACGAGCAGTACTTC
CASSGGGGFYEQYF
>.|TRBD2|TRBJ2-1|TRBV6-6
TGTGCCAGCAGTTCCGGGACTAGTAGCAACAATGAGCAGTTCTTC
CASSSGTSSNNEQFF
>once|.|TRBJ1-2|TRBV29-1
TGCAGCGTTGAAGACGCGGGGGTAAGGTATGGTGGCTACACCTTC
CSVEDAGVRYGGYTF
>few|.|TRBJ1-1|TRBV25-1
TGTGCCAGCAGTGAAACTGGGCTTTCTGAAGCTTTCTTT
CASSETGLSEAFF
>few|.|TRBJ1-2|TRBV6-5
TGTGCCAGCAGTTACATCCAGGGGCGGGTTCCTTATGGCTACACCTTC
CASSYIQGRVPYGYTF
>.|TRBD1|TRBJ1-4|TRBV10-3
TGTGCCATCAGTGAACAGGGGCCAACTAATGAAAAACTGTTTTTT
CAISEQGPTNEKLFF
>.|.|TRBJ1-2|TRBV7-2
TGTGCCAGCAGTACAGGGTACTATGGCTACACCTTC
CASSTGYYGYTF
>.|TRBD1|TRBJ1-6|TRBV7-9
TGTGCCAGCAGCTCCCATACTTGGACAGGGGTGAATTCACCCCTCCACTTT
CASSSHTWTGVNSPLHF